Each of the 20 T cell receptor beta chains below was sequenced from the same sample in a study of T-cell memory formation after mild COVID-19. TCRdb itself ran the 5' RACE reads through MiXCR, one entry per CDR3 protein. The data show about 88,000 distinct CDR3 sequences, approximately 25% seen once. Sequencing was done on a sample of PBMCs or a T cell subset sorted from them (not recorded which). These receptors were taken from a man aged 18 to 29 who had mild COVID-19 (a few samples of this study predate the infection). Cell type and time point are not known.

Only a few counts were recorded for this clonotype. The chain links TRBV7-3 to TRBJ2-1; D might be TRBD1 (6 bases). This CDR3 has 12 residues. Trimming shortened V by 5 bases and J by 12 bases, and 14 bases separated the two germline ends. CDR1 SGHTA and CDR2 FQGTGA come from the germline V gene. This chain's CDR3 is CASSKQGSLQFF. In nucleotides, the CDR3 is TGTGCCAGCAGCAAACAGGGCTCATTGCAGTTCTTC.

DNA for the CDR3: TGTGCCAGCAGCGAGGCGGACGGTGGGGAAAAACTGTTTTTT. Translating it yields CASSEADGGEKLFF. The gene calls are TRBV9 and TRBJ1-4; D is unclear. Germline CDR1 is SGDLS and CDR2 is YYNGEE. This CDR3 comprises 14 residues. V dropped 3 bases and J dropped 8 bases, with 14 bases sitting between them.

This chain uses TRBV7-2 with TRBJ1-5, with 7 bases lining up with TRBD1. Unmatched junction bases numbered 6, after V lost 1 base and J lost 6 bases. The CDR3 totals 15 residues. The germline V gene encodes CDR1 SGHTA and CDR2 FQGNSA. CDR3 sequence reads: CASSLGGTAIQPQHF. CDR3 DNA sequence: TGTGCCAGCAGCTTAGGAGGGACAGCGATTCAGCCCCAGCATTTT.

The table lists this clonotype with a few counts. This sequence joins TRBV4-3 and TRBJ1-2; D gene ambiguous. The length of the CDR3 is 14 residues. The germline gives CDR1 LGHNA, CDR2 YSLEER. V was clipped by 0 bases and J by 5 bases, with 10 bases between them. The CDR3 loop reads CASSQDQLSYGYTF. In DNA form, the CDR3 reads TGCGCCAGCAGCCAAGATCAATTGAGTTATGGCTACACCTTC.

The chain employs TRBV13 and TRBJ2-7; 7 nucleotides match TRBD1. The CDR3 loop spans 13 amino acids. V dropped 1 base and J dropped 7; count of bases not matched to a gene: 4. Germline lookup yields CDR1 PRHDT and CDR2 FYEKMQ (reference sequence). CDR3 region: CASSLEGAREQYF. The CDR3, as DNA: TGTGCCAGCAGCTTAGAGGGGGCTCGGGAGCAGTACTTC.

This clonotype was counted a few times. The CDR3 here is CSARDLARMYGYTF. In DNA, the CDR3 is TGCAGTGCTAGAGATCTGGCCAGGATGTATGGCTACACCTTC. The chain links TRBV20-1 to TRBJ1-2; D gene uncertain. V gave up 0 bases and J gave up 5 bases, with 13 bases separating them. The CDR3 has 14 residues. From germline, CDR1 is DFQATT and CDR2 SNEGSKA (reference sequence).

In its sample, this clonotype was seen a few times. The CDR3 region is CASSQDPGGGEQYV. For the CDR3, the DNA is TGCGCCAGCAGCCAAGACCCGGGCGGCGGGGAGCAGTACGTC. V is TRBV4-1 and J is TRBJ2-7; D may be TRBD2 (5 bases). V lost 0 bases and J lost 7, with 13 bases in between. The CDR3 length is 14 residues. Germline CDR1 is MGHRA and CDR2 is YSYEKL.

The rearrangement joins TRBV4-1 to TRBJ2-7; tentatively, D is TRBD1 (6 bases). Germline V gene sequence: CDR1 MGHRA, CDR2 YSYEKL. The length of the CDR3 is 15 residues. The V end lost 1 base, the J end lost 3 bases, and 13 bases lay between the germline ends. The DNA for the CDR3 is TGCGCCAGCAGCCAAGCAGGGGTCACAGGCTACGAGCAGTACTTC. Translated, it gives CASSQAGVTGYEQYF.

This clonotype was detected only a few times. V gene TRBV7-2 combines with J gene TRBJ2-7, with D possibly matching TRBD1 (5 bases). The CDR3 extends over 13 amino acids. V gave up 5 bases and J gave up 3 bases, with 11 bases separating them. Germline lookup yields CDR1 SGHTA and CDR2 FQGNSA. DNA of the CDR3: TGTGCCAGCAGCCGTATGACAGACTACGAGCAGTACTTC. Protein product: CASSRMTDYEQYF.

V and J are TRBV24-1 and TRBJ2-1; D is perhaps TRBD1 (5 bases). Germline CDR1 is KGHDR and CDR2 is SFDVKD. The ends were cut back, 2 bases at V and 3 bases at J, with 19 bases in the middle. CDR3 size: 18 residues. CDR3 in DNA: TGTGCCACCAGTGATTCGGCGACAGACCTTGTTCGCTACAATGAGCAGTTCTTC. It yields the protein CATSDSATDLVRYNEQFF.

This chain joins TRBV9 and TRBJ1-3; 8 bases match TRBD1. V trimming: 2 bases; J trimming: 2 bases; junction bases outside the gene matches: 3. This CDR3 spans 15 amino acids. Germline V gives CDR1 SGDLS, CDR2 YYNGEE. CDR3 residues: CASSVDRGTGNTIYF. The CDR3 region has the DNA TGTGCCAGCAGCGTCGACAGGGGCACTGGAAACACCATATATTTT.

This clonotype was counted only a few times. This chain links TRBV7-9 with TRBJ2-1; D is possibly TRBD2 (6 bases). The CDR3 consists of 13 residues. With 3 bases removed from V and 3 bases from J, the gap between germline ends came to 6 bases. CDR1 and CDR2 (germline): SEHNR, FQNEAQ (reference sequence). The CDR3 is CASSLGLYNEQFF. In nucleotides, the CDR3 is TGTGCCAGCAGCTTGGGACTCTACAATGAGCAGTTCTTC.

This clonotype appeared once. J is TRBJ2-7 and V is TRBV4-1; D gene ambiguous. CDR3 length: 13 amino acids. The germline V and J ends were trimmed by 3 bases and 1 base, with 7 bases remaining between them. Germline V gives CDR1 MGHRA, CDR2 YSYEKL. CDR3 DNA: TGCGCCAGCAGCCACTTTGTGTCCTACGAGCAGTACTTC. It encodes CASSHFVSYEQYF.

The CDR3 here is CASTHGGWTGLAGELFF. The CDR3 bases are TGTGCCAGCACCCACGGGGGATGGACAGGGCTCGCCGGGGAGCTGTTTTTT. V usage is TRBV6-2 or TRBV6-3 and J usage is TRBJ2-2, with TRBD1 matching 8 bases. Per germline, CDR1 MNHEY and CDR2 SVGEGT. Trimming removed 7 bases from V and 6 bases from J; junction bases left unmatched: 16. This CDR3 is 17 amino acids long.

The chain uses TRBV29-1 and TRBJ1-1, with D uncertain. Looked up from germline, CDR1 is SQVTM and CDR2 is ANQGSEA. This CDR3 region has 10 residues. The ends were cut back, 7 bases at V and 0 bases at J, with 3 bases in the middle. The CDR3 reads CSALNTEAFF. The CDR3 bases are TGCAGCGCACTGAACACTGAAGCTTTCTTT.

This clonotype occurred many times. CDR3 protein: CASSPPLQASKNIQYF. The CDR3 bases are TGTGCCAGCAGCCCTCCTCTCCAGGCATCCAAAAACATTCAGTACTTC. J is TRBJ2-4 and V is TRBV28; D is unresolved. CDR3 length: 16 amino acids. In germline, CDR1 is MDHEN, CDR2 SYDVKM. Trimming took 6 bases from V and 2 from J, leaving 17 bases between them.

The sample holds a few counts of this clonotype. The chain joins TRBV4-3 to TRBJ2-5; D is undetermined. The germline V and J ends were trimmed by 1 base and 3 bases, with 6 bases remaining between them. From germline, CDR1 is LGHNA and CDR2 YSLEER. This CDR3 is built from 13 residues. The CDR3 loop is CASSQGGKETQYF. The CDR3 nucleotides read TGCGCCAGCAGCCAAGGGGGAAAAGAGACCCAGTACTTC.

This clonotype was recorded a few times. This chain joins TRBV7-8 and TRBJ1-5, with 12 bases aligning to TRBD1. There are 17 residues in the CDR3. Trimming removed 5 bases from V and 7 bases from J; junction bases left unmatched: 12. CDR1 is SGHVS, CDR2 FQNEAQ, per germline. CDR3 amino acids: CASSAPLGTGGGQPQHF. The CDR3 DNA follows: TGTGCCAGCAGCGCCCCCCTCGGGACAGGGGGCGGGCAGCCCCAGCATTTT.

The V call is TRBV7-2, the J call TRBJ2-3; no clear D. Trimming cost V 2 bases and J 7 bases, with 13 bases left between them. The CDR3 consists of 14 residues. Germline V CDR1 and CDR2: SGHTA, FQGNSA. The DNA of the CDR3 is TGTGCCAGCAGCTTAAGGGTCTTCTCGCATACGCAGTATTTT. Amino acids: CASSLRVFSHTQYF.

The V and J genes are TRBV27 and TRBJ1-1; D uncertain. There are 15 residues in the CDR3. Germline CDR1 is MNHEY and CDR2 is SMNVEV (reference sequence). V dropped 3 bases and J dropped 0 bases, with 11 bases sitting between them. The CDR3 region has the DNA TGTGCCAGCAGTTTCCTGGGGTCCTTGAACACTGAAGCTTTCTTT. Its translation: CASSFLGSLNTEAFF.